There are many counts of the clone carrying this T cell receptor beta chain. What it binds is not known. This specimen comes from a study of human T cells and chemical hapten exposure. Study-level results: Expanded TCRs made up significantly more big CDR3 similarity clusters than controls did.

What the library attached to individual cDNA molecules were unique molecular identifiers. TCRdb redid the calling of the RACE reads with MiXCR, one entry per CDR3 protein. The sample includes under 450,000 distinct CDR3 sequences, roughly 4.8% of them seen just once. Specified time point: patch test 1, 2 weeks after DPC sensitization. Treatment given: therapeutic diphenylcyclopropenone sensitization with weekly scalp DPC. The material sequenced was whole blood, taken in connection with sensitization to the hapten diphenylcyclopropenone (DPC). This receptor was taken from a woman between 50 and 59 years old with alopecia areata. Some clones in this sample may be carry-over from other donors' samples.

CDR3 in amino acids: CASSWGAVEKLFF. DNA for the CDR3: TGTGCCAGCAGTTGGGGGGCCGTGGAAAAACTGTTTTTT. The rearrangement links TRBV12-3 or TRBV12-4 to TRBJ1-4, with a tentative D call TRBD1 (6 bases). Trimming pared 4 bases from V and 8 bases from J, leaving 11 bases between. The CDR3 runs to 13 residues.